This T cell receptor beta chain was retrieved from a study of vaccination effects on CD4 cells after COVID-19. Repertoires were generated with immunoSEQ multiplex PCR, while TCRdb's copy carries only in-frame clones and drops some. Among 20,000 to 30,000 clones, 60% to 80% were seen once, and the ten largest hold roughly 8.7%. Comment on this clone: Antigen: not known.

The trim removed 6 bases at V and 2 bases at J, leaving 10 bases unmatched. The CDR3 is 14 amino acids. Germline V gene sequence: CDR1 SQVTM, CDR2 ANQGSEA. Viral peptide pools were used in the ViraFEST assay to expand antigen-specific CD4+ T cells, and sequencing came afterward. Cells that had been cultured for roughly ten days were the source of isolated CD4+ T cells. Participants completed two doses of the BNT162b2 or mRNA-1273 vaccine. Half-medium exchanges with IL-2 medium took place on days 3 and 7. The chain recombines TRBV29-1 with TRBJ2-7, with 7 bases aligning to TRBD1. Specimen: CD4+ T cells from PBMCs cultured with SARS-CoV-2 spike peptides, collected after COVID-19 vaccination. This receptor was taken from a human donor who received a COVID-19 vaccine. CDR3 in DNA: TGCAGCGTGATCCCCGGGACAGCAGCCTACGAGCAGTACTTC. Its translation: CSVIPGTAAYEQYF.